What follows are 10 T cell receptor beta chains derived from one specimen sequenced in a study of T-cell reconstitution after alpha-beta-depleted transplantation in children. Library preparation (for TCRbeta) was performed with unique molecular identifiers. One entry per CDR3 protein, called by TCRdb with MiXCR from the PCR reads. The sample includes around 580,000 distinct CDR3 sequences, roughly 23% seen only once; the top ten take roughly 13%. The sample consisted of PBMCs, mostly from graft donor cells, taken 360 days after TCRalphabeta/CD19-depleted stem cell transplant. These receptors all come from a boy in the first two years of life who had a stem cell transplant for acute myeloid leukemia, so the T cells may come from the graft donor.

V is TRBV10-2 and J is TRBJ1-2; D is unclear. The germline V gene encodes CDR1 WSHSY and CDR2 SAAADI. The V end lost 8 bases, the J end lost 5 bases, and 9 bases lay between the germline ends. The CDR3 is made up of 11 amino acids. In DNA, the CDR3 is TGCGCCAGCGGGCCCCTTTATGGCTACACCTTC. Its translation: CASGPLYGYTF.

This clonotype was recorded a few times. The chain combines TRBV6-5 with TRBJ1-1; D remains unclear. CDR1 is MNHEY, CDR2 SVGAGI, per germline. The CDR3 consists of 14 residues. Trimming removed 2 bases from V and 0 bases from J, with 7 bases in between. CDR3 bases: TGTGCCAGCAGTTACGAGAGGATGAACACTGAAGCTTTCTTT. This translates into CASSYERMNTEAFF.

The rearrangement uses TRBV2 and TRBJ2-3; D gene ambiguous. The CDR3 is 13 amino acids. Trimming shortened V by 1 base and J by 0 bases, and 2 bases separated the two germline ends. Germline lookup yields CDR1 SNHLY and CDR2 FYNNEI. CDR3 in amino acids: CASSEESTDTQYF. DNA for the CDR3: TGTGCCAGCAGTGAAGAGAGCACAGATACGCAGTATTTT.

The genes are TRBV4-2 and TRBJ2-3; 10 bases agree with TRBD2. The CDR3 is 15 residues long. V lost 3 bases to trimming and J lost 4 bases; unmatched junction nucleotides: 4. From germline, CDR1 is LGHNA and CDR2 YNFKEQ. Here the CDR3 reads CASSQLGTSADTQYF. CDR3 nucleotides: TGTGCCAGCAGCCAGTTAGGGACTAGCGCAGATACGCAGTATTTT.

The sample holds a few counts of this clonotype. The rearrangement joins TRBV29-1 to TRBJ2-1; weak D call: TRBD2 (5 bases). The CDR3 runs to 14 residues. Germline V gene sequence: CDR1 SQVTM, CDR2 ANQGSEA. The V gene lost 1 base and the J gene lost 8 bases, with 15 bases spanning the gap. DNA for the CDR3: TGCAGCGTTGAAGCTTCTAGCCCTGGGTATGAGCAGTTCTTC. Residues: CSVEASSPGYEQFF.

This chain links TRBV7-8 with TRBJ2-2, with TRBD1 matching over 10 bases. In germline, CDR1 is SGHVS, CDR2 FQNEAQ. V lost 5 bases and J lost 3; bases outside the gene matches: 3. The CDR3 totals 15 residues. The CDR3 loop reads CASSPGTGDTGELFF. The CDR3 DNA sequence: TGTGCCAGCAGCCCCGGGACAGGGGACACCGGGGAGCTGTTTTTT.

This clonotype came up many times. The chain employs TRBV7-9 and TRBJ2-7; the D gene is possibly TRBD2 (5 bases). V was clipped by 1 base and J by 6 bases, with 10 bases between them. CDR1 SEHNR and CDR2 FQNEAQ come from the germline V gene (reference sequence). This CDR3 has 13 amino acids. CDR3 in DNA: TGTGCCAGCAGCTTAGTTGAGGACTCCGAGCAGTACTTC. As protein: CASSLVEDSEQYF.

In its sample, this clonotype was seen a few times. The J gene is TRBJ2-3, the V gene TRBV20-1, with a weak D call TRBD1 (5 bases). Deletions cut 3 bases from V and 2 bases from J, with 15 bases between. The CDR3 contains 15 residues. CDR1 is DFQATT, CDR2 SNEGSKA, per germline (reference sequence). The CDR3 DNA reads TGCAGTGCTAGCACCGGACAAGGGTTCACAGATACGCAGTATTTT. Translated: CSASTGQGFTDTQYF.

The sample holds a few counts of this clonotype. This chain joins TRBV5-5 and TRBJ2-1; 8 nucleotides match TRBD2. CDR1 and CDR2 from the germline V gene are SGHKS and YYEKEE (reference sequence). This CDR3 has 15 amino acids. Trimming at V came to 3 bases and at J to 6 bases, leaving 8 bases not matched to a gene. The CDR3: CASSSRGLVGNEQFF. Written as DNA, the CDR3 is TGTGCCAGCAGCTCCCGGGGACTAGTTGGCAATGAGCAGTTCTTC. Variable domain in full (rest from reference TRBV5-5 and TRBJ2-1): DAGVTQSPTHLIKTRGQQVTLRCSPISGHKSVSWYQQVLGQGPQFIFQYYEKEERGRGNFPDRFSARQFPNYSSELNVNALLLGDSALYLCASSSRGLVGNEQFFGPGTRLTVL.

This clonotype showed up many times. V gene TRBV6-5 combines with J gene TRBJ2-3; D unclear. CDR1 MNHEY and CDR2 SVGAGI come from the germline V gene. Trimming cost V 0 bases and J 2 bases, with 9 bases left between them. CDR3 length: 15 residues. This CDR3 is CASSYSPGSTDTQYF. The CDR3 nucleotides are TGTGCCAGCAGTTACTCGCCAGGTTCCACAGATACGCAGTATTTT.